The 17 T cell receptor beta chains reported below all come from one sample, sequenced in a study of blood T cell repertoires in COVID-19 (dated by TCRdb to about 2020). The library came from the immunoSEQ multiplex PCR assay. TCRdb mirrors the immuneACCESS table, restricted to in-frame sequences. Some clones are absent from its copies; in checked studies, under half trace to an unresolved V gene, and the reason for the others is unknown. The sample has fewer than 450,000 clones on record, about 90% of them singletons. 6% to 8% of the sample goes to the ten largest clones. Specimen: peripheral blood. The receptors here all came from a woman aged 65 to 85 with COVID-19, enrolled during active disease.

There are a few counts of this clone. The chain joins TRBV10-1 to TRBJ2-7, with 9 bases matching TRBD1. The CDR3 has 14 amino acids. V trimming: 2 bases; J trimming: 7 bases; junction bases outside the gene matches: 6. Germline V gene sequence: CDR1 WNHNN, CDR2 SYGVQD (reference sequence). In DNA form, the CDR3 reads TGCGCCAGCAGTGAGGGACCGGGACAGGGAGAGCAGTACTTC. Protein sequence: CASSEGPGQGEQYF.

V usage is TRBV4-1 and J usage is TRBJ2-7; tentative D call: TRBD1 (8 bases). CDR1 is MGHRA, CDR2 YSYEKL, per germline. This CDR3 comprises 15 residues. V lost 4 bases to trimming and J lost 2 bases, with 15 bases between them. In DNA, the CDR3 is TGCGCCAGCAGCCCAAGGACAGGGAGGGCCTACGAGCAGTACTTC. This sequence encodes CASSPRTGRAYEQYF.

This clone was seen just once. This sequence joins TRBV4-3 and TRBJ1-5, with D hard to call. The CDR3 spans 16 residues. Per germline, CDR1 LGHNA and CDR2 YSLEER. The V end was cut by 0 bases, the J end by 4 bases, with 13 bases between. The CDR3 DNA sequence: TGCGCCAGCAGCCAAGATTGGGCACAGCCTAATCAGCCCCAGCATTTT. Translated, it gives CASSQDWAQPNQPQHF.

The chain employs TRBV14 and TRBJ1-4, with D perhaps TRBD1 (5 bases). Germline CDR1 reads SGHDN; CDR2 reads FVKESK. The length of the CDR3 is 15 residues. Trimming left V 1 base short and J 8 bases short, with 14 bases between. The CDR3 is CASSQGSRAEEKLFF. CDR3 bases: TGTGCCAGCAGCCAAGGCTCCAGGGCCGAGGAAAAACTGTTTTTT.

The chain couples TRBV18 to TRBJ1-1; a possible D gene is TRBD1 (6 bases). This CDR3 is built from 16 residues. The germline V gene has CDR1 KGHSH and CDR2 LQKENI. The V and J ends lost 3 bases and 4 bases respectively, with 18 bases between them. CDR3 in amino acids: CASSPMPQGFGTEAFF. The CDR3 DNA sequence: TGTGCCAGCTCACCTATGCCCCAGGGGTTCGGCACTGAAGCTTTCTTT.

Only a few counts were recorded for this clone. The gene calls are TRBV7-9 and TRBJ1-1, with 7 bases that match TRBD1. V shed 5 bases, J shed 0 bases, and the junction held 6 bases outside the gene matches. There are 15 residues in the CDR3. The germline CDR1 and CDR2 sequences are SEHNR and FQNEAQ (reference sequence). CDR3 in DNA: TGTGCCAGCAGCGTGACAGGGAAGATGAACACTGAAGCTTTCTTT. It codes for CASSVTGKMNTEAFF.

The chain has TRBV19 and TRBJ1-4; the D is unclear. CDR3 length equals 14 residues. V was shortened by 3 bases and J by 5 bases, with 10 bases between the two germline ends. Germline CDR1 is LNHDA and CDR2 is SQIVND (reference sequence). The CDR3 DNA reads as TGTGCCAGTAGTATTCGGGGAAGAAATGAAAAACTGTTTTTT. Translating it yields CASSIRGRNEKLFF.

The chain combines TRBV2 with TRBJ2-3; 12 bases match TRBD2. Germline-derived CDR1 and CDR2 are SNHLY and FYNNEI. The CDR3 has 20 amino acids. Germline trimming cut 6 bases from V and 2 bases from J; bases unmatched to any gene: 18. The DNA of the CDR3 is TGTGCCAGCAGCGCCGATCCGGGACTAGCGGGTCTAAGGCACACAGATACGCAGTATTTT. Residues: CASSADPGLAGLRHTDTQYF.

CDR3 region: CASSGTEGNIQYF. CDR3 DNA sequence: TGTGCCAGCAGTGGGACAGAAGGAAACATTCAGTACTTC. The J gene is TRBJ2-4, the V gene TRBV7-9; 7 bases are a match to TRBD1. The CDR3 covers 13 residues. Germline CDR1 is SEHNR and CDR2 is FQNEAQ (reference sequence). After removal of 6 bases from V and 6 bases from J, the junction contained 5 bases not matched to a gene.

The J gene is TRBJ1-2, the V gene TRBV7-9; possibly TRBD1 for D (6 bases). CDR1 and CDR2 from the germline V gene are SEHNR and FQNEAQ (reference sequence). The V end was cut by 3 bases, the J end by 8 bases, with 13 bases between. The CDR3 is 13 residues long. This chain's CDR3 is CASSFPTGQGYTF. The CDR3, as DNA: TGTGCCAGCAGCTTTCCGACAGGACAGGGCTACACCTTC.

This clone showed up just a few times. The chain combines TRBV6-5 with TRBJ1-4; 10 bases match TRBD1. The CDR3 length is 15 residues. V was clipped by 4 bases and J by 7 bases; unmatched bases: 6. From germline, CDR1 is MNHEY and CDR2 SVGAGI. CDR3 sequence reads: CASSWERDRGEKLFF. CDR3 DNA: TGTGCCAGCAGTTGGGAGAGGGACAGGGGTGAAAAACTGTTTTTT.

V usage is TRBV5-5 and J usage is TRBJ1-4; D gene unclear. The CDR3 length is 16 residues. CDR1 SGHKS and CDR2 YYEKEE come from the germline V gene (reference sequence). The V end was cut by 6 bases, the J end by 0 bases, with 15 bases between. In DNA, the CDR3 is TGTGCCAGCACAGCCGCTGGAGGAACAACTAATGAAAAACTGTTTTTT. It codes for CASTAAGGTTNEKLFF.

The chain couples TRBV4-1 to TRBJ2-3; TRBD2 matches 8 bases. The junction had 5 bases not matched to a gene; V was cut back by 1 base and J by 5 bases. This CDR3 has 15 amino acids. Germline lookup yields CDR1 MGHRA and CDR2 YSYEKL. CDR3 protein: CASSQGRGGKDTQYF. The CDR3 DNA sequence: TGCGCCAGCAGCCAAGGTCGGGGGGGTAAAGATACGCAGTATTTT.

The rearrangement links TRBV19 to TRBJ1-5, with D hard to call. Germline V gene data show CDR1 as LNHDA and CDR2 as SQIVND (reference sequence). The V end lost 5 bases, the J end lost 2 bases, and 13 bases lay between the germline ends. The length of the CDR3 is 15 residues. This CDR3 is CASSGDYDGNQPQHF. In DNA form, the CDR3 reads TGTGCCAGTAGTGGAGATTATGACGGCAATCAGCCCCAGCATTTT. The whole variable domain, remainder taken from reference TRBV19 and TRBJ1-5, is DGGITQSPKYLFRKEGQNVTLSCEQNLNHDAMYWYRQDPGQGLRLIYYSQIVNDFQKGDIAEGYSVSREKKESFPLTVTSAQKNPTAFYLCASSGDYDGNQPQHFGDGTRLSIL.

The chain has TRBV11-2 and TRBJ2-3, with 11 positions matching TRBD2. The CDR3 has 15 residues. Trimming removed 5 bases from V and 3 bases from J; junction bases left unmatched: 4. In germline, CDR1 is SGHAT, CDR2 FQNNGV. In DNA, the CDR3 is TGTGCCAGCAGCCCAATAGCGGGGGGGACAGATACGCAGTATTTT. This codes for CASSPIAGGTDTQYF.

This rearrangement joins TRBV7-9 to TRBJ2-1; 10 positions agree with TRBD2. The V and J ends lost 2 bases and 2 bases, in that order; junction bases with no gene match: 6. Germline-derived CDR1 and CDR2 are SEHNR and FQNEAQ (reference sequence). CDR3 length: 17 residues. The CDR3: CASSLPTSGDTYNEQFF. CDR3 nucleotide sequence: TGTGCCAGCAGCTTACCTACTAGCGGGGACACCTACAATGAGCAGTTCTTC.

The gene calls are TRBV7-2 and TRBJ2-7; 9 nucleotides line up with TRBD2. The germline V gene has CDR1 SGHTA and CDR2 FQGNSA. V lost 5 bases to trimming and J lost 5 bases; unmatched junction nucleotides: 13. The CDR3 is 16 residues long. CDR3: CASSPGVGGGGNEQYF. The CDR3 nucleotides are TGTGCCAGCAGCCCAGGCGTCGGCGGGGGGGGTAACGAGCAGTACTTC.